This T cell receptor (beta chain) was sequenced during a study of T cells after posttransplantation cyclophosphamide (TCRdb year 2016). Describing the broader study: Using TRB sequencing, the study followed how the T cell repertoire rebuilt after myeloablative bone marrow transplantation with posttransplantation cyclophosphamide given as GVHD prophylaxis. Public TRB sequences were compared against a database of over 3,600 sequences linked to responses to pathogens, tumor antigens, self-antigens and alloantigens. Blood from every one of the approximately 36 PTCy patients who had 1-year posttransplant specimens underwent TRB sequencing. Because TRA and TRB clonality correlated tightly in some ten samples, later TCR analyses were limited to TRB. In 3 patients, TRB sequencing was also performed on up to 3 more blood samples taken 2 to 5.2 years after transplant, and in a handful of patients, pretransplant blood was also TRB-sequenced. Antigen receptor sequencing was done on samples from 35 to 40 PTCy-treated patients and from roughly 15 related bone marrow donors of those patients.

Beyond this particular receptor, the publication reports: Across over 40 patients, TRB clonality was highly associated with recipient CMV seropositivity and CMV reactivation, and diversity in PTCy patients was similar to diversity in CNI/methotrexate controls. The TRB repertoires of T cells infiltrating skin or the GI tract showed only limited overlap with the TRB repertoires found in blood. At 1-2 months, donor-recipient similarity was low but rose over the first year, and the later blood repertoires were often dominated by donor CD8+ memory clones.

The germline V gene gives CDR1 as SGHRS and CDR2 as YFSETQ. The CDR3 has 17 amino acids, counting the end cysteine and phenylalanine. Kept here is only the CDR3 DNA, which spans 51 bases and is read in frame from base 1. V loses 3 bases of germline sequence and J loses 0 bases, and the interval between the two ends is 16 bases. The intended sense of this specimen's time point label: posttransplant day relative to BM transplant. The control cohort was some 10 patients given myeloablative marrow transplants with methotrexate plus a calcineurin inhibitor, sampled 1 year after transplant. Peripheral blood and bone marrow mononuclear cells were isolated by Ficoll-Hypaque density centrifugation and were cryopreserved. TRB sequencing was run on genomic DNA with either the immunoSEQ assay at survey resolution or the hsTCRB kit. Under the source paper's analysis protocol: The immunoSEQ software handled initial read processing, and the LymphoSeq R package was used for repertoire analyses. Clonality was computed as 1 minus normalized Shannon entropy, and a Gini coefficient was also calculated for each TRB dataset. Phenotypes of unsorted samples were inferred by mapping TRB sequences from sorted subsets of the recipient or donor onto unsorted samples of the same recipient. Not all clones reach the TCRdb copy of this immuneACCESS table, which keeps in-frame sequences only. Checked studies attribute under half of the gap to unresolved V genes and leave the rest unexplained. The D gene and trimming were derived from the DNA, and the V and J assignments and clone size from that table. Present in this sample are 9,500 to 10,000 clones, 88% of which were seen just once. 26% of the sample lies in the top ten.

Details on this clone: It has no known antigen specificity. Qualities for individual bases were not recorded, and no much larger clone is one base off.

This receptor was obtained from a male patient between 25 and 39 years old who received an allogeneic stem cell transplant from an unrelated donor, was CMV-positive, and had no GVHD. Post transplant, some T cells may arise from the graft donor. Source: PBMCs, taken after an allogeneic stem cell transplant with a calcineurin inhibitor and methotrexate. Here the chain combines TRBV5-1 and TRBJ2-1, with a tentative D gene TRBD2 over 6 matching bases. The nucleotide sequence is TGCGCCAGCAGCTGGGGGTCCCGGGAGTTCTCCTACAATGAGCAGTTCTTC. Translated, this is CASSWGSREFSYNEQFF.